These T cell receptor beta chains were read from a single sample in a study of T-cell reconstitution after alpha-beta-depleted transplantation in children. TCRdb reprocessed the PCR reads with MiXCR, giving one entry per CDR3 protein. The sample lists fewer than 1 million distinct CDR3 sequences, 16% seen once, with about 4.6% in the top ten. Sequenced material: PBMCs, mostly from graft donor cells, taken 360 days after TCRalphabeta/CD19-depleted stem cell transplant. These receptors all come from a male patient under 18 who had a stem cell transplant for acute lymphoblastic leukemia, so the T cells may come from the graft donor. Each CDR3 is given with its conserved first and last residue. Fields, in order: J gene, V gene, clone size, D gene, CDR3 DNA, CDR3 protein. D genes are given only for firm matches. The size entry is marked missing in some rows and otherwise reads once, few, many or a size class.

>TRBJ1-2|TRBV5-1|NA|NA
TGCGCCAGCAGCTTGGAGGGGGGTGGCTACACCTTC
CASSLEGGGYTF
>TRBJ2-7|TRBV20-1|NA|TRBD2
TGCAGTGCTGGGACTAGCGGGGTTTCCTACGAGCAGTACTTC
CSAGTSGVSYEQYF
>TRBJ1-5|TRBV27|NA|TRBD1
TGTGCCAGCAGTTCGGGACAGGGATTATATAGCAATCAGCCCCAGCATTTT
CASSSGQGLYSNQPQHF
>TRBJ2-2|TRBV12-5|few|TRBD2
TGTGCTAGTGGATGGGAAGCGGGACACACCGGGGAGCTGTTTTTT
CASGWEAGHTGELFF
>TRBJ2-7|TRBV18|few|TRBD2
TGTGCCAGCTCACCAAAGGACAGGTGGACTAGCGGGAGTCACGAGCAGTACTTC
CASSPKDRWTSGSHEQYF
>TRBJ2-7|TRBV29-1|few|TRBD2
TGCAGCGCCCTAGCGGGGACGGTCTACGAGCAGTACTTC
CSALAGTVYEQYF
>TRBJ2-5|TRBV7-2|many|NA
TGTGCCAGCAGCTTAGGAAGAGTTGGGGGACAAGAGACCCAGTACTTC
CASSLGRVGGQETQYF
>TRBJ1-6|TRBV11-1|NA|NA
TGTGCCAGCAGCTTATCATCGGCCCTCCACTTT
CASSLSSALHF
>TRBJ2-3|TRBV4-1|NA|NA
TGCGCCAGTTCAGGGGGCGCGAAAGCGGGAGACCTCCTCACAGATACGCAGTATTTT
CASSGGAKAGDLLTDTQYF
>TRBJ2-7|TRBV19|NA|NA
TGTGCCAGTAGTATCGGACTTTCGCGACAGTACTTC
CASSIGLSRQYF
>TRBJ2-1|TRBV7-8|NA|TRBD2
TGTGCCAGCAGCCTCAGAACTAGCGGACCTTCCTACAATGAGCAGTTCTTC
CASSLRTSGPSYNEQFF
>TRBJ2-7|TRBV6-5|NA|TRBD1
TGTGCCAGCAGTTACAGCGCGGACAGGGTCTACGAGCAGTACTTC
CASSYSADRVYEQYF
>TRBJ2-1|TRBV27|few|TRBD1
TGTGCCAGCAGTTTAGCGACAGGGTTGTCCTACAATGAGCAGTTCTTC
CASSLATGLSYNEQFF
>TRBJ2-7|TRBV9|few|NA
TGTGCCAGCAGCGCCGGACAGACCTACGAGCAGTACTTC
CASSAGQTYEQYF
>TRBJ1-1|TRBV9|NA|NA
TGTGCCAGCAGCTACTACACAGGAATGAACACTGAAGCTTTCTTT
CASSYYTGMNTEAFF
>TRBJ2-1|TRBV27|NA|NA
TGTGCCAGCAGTTTGCGGGGCAGGGGAGTCAATGAGCAGTTCTTC
CASSLRGRGVNEQFF
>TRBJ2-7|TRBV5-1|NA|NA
TGCGCCAGCAGCTTGGGAGACGGTTGGGGACAGTACTTC
CASSLGDGWGQYF
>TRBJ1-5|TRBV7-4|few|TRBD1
TGTGCCAGCAGCTTGGCCCGGGACAGGGGGCAGCGTAGCAATCAGCCCCAGCATTTT
CASSLARDRGQRSNQPQHF
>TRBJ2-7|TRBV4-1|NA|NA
TGCGCCAGCAGCCTACTCCCCGCCGGACAGACAGCCTACGAGCAGTACTTC
CASSLLPAGQTAYEQYF
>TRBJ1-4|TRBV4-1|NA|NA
TGCGCCAGCAGCCAAGCCGGGGCCCGTGGTGAAAAACTGTTTTTT
CASSQAGARGEKLFF
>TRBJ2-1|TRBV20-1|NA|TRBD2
TGCAGTGCAACGCGGGAGGGAGCCTACAATGAGCAGTTCTTC
CSATREGAYNEQFF
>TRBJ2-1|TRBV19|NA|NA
TGTGCCAGTAGTATAGATAACAGATACAATGAGCAGTTCTTC
CASSIDNRYNEQFF
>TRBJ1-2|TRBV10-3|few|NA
TGTGCCATCAGTCATTATGGGCCCGGGGAATATGGCTACACCTTC
CAISHYGPGEYGYTF
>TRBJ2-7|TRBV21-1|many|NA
TGTGCCAGCAGCCATTCCCTCGACGAGCAGTACTTC
CASSHSLDEQYF
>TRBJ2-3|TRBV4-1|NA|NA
TGCGCCAGCAGCCGTTGGCTAGTGGAGCAGGCCAGCACAGATACGCAGTATTTT
CASSRWLVEQASTDTQYF
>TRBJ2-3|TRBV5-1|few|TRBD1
TGCGCCAGCGATACAGGGGTACGCGCACCCACGCAGTATTTT
CASDTGVRAPTQYF
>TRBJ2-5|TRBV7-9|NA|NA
TGTGCCAGCATCAAGGGCCTCCAAGAGACCCAGTACTTC
CASIKGLQETQYF
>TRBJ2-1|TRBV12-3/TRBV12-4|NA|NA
TGTGCCAGCAGTTTAAGCGGGCTCCACAATGAGCAGTTCTTC
CASSLSGLHNEQFF
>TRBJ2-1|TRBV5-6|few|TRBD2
TGTGCCAGCAGCACAAAGCGGGAGCTGTACAATGAGCAGTTCTTC
CASSTKRELYNEQFF
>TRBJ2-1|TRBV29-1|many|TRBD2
TGCAGCGTTGAAGATCTCGGGGTTCCTAGCGGGAGTAGTAACGATGAGCAGTTCTTC
CSVEDLGVPSGSSNDEQFF
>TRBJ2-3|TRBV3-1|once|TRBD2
TGTGCCAGCAGCCCGATCGGGACTAGCGGGAGAATGGGGCCGTATTTT
CASSPIGTSGRMGPYF
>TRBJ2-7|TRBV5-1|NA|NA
TGCGCCAGCAGCCTTCACGGAGGCAGGCGCTCCTACGAGCAGTACTTC
CASSLHGGRRSYEQYF
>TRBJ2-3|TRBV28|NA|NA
TGTGCCAGCAGCCAGGACAAGTTCCCCACAGATACGCAGTATTTT
CASSQDKFPTDTQYF
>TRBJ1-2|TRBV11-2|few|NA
TGTGCCAGCAGCCTATCTCCAGGGGCTCGGTATGGCTACACCTTC
CASSLSPGARYGYTF
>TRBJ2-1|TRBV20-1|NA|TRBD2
TGCAGTGCTACCGGACTAGCGGGAGGAGGGGAGCAGTTCTTC
CSATGLAGGGEQFF
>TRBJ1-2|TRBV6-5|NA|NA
TGTGCCAGCAGTTACGGGGGCGCGTCTTCGCGTGGCTACACCTTC
CASSYGGASSRGYTF
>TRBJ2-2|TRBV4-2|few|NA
TGTGCCAGCAGCCAAGATTATGGTAACCGAGGGCCCGACGGGGAGCTGTTTTTT
CASSQDYGNRGPDGELFF
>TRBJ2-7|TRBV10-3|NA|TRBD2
TGTGCCATCAGTGAGACGAACGCCCTTCTAGCGGGATTTCCCTACGAGCAGTACTTC
CAISETNALLAGFPYEQYF
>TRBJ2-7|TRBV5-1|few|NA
TGCGCCAGCTTCCCTCGGACCGGGAGCTTTTACTACGAGCAGTACTTC
CASFPRTGSFYYEQYF
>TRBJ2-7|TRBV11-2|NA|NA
TGTGCCAGCAGCTTAGATGATGCTAGCGACTACGAGCAGTACTTC
CASSLDDASDYEQYF
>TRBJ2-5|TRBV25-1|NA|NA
TGTGCCAGCAGTCCCCTCGGGAGGGGGCGGCAAGAGACCCAGTACTTC
CASSPLGRGRQETQYF
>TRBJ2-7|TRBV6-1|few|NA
TGTGCCAGCAGGCCCCTCCGGGACCCCACCTACGAGCAGTACTTC
CASRPLRDPTYEQYF
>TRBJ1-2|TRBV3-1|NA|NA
TGTGCCAGCAGCCAAGTGAAGGGATCTAACTATGGCTACACCTTC
CASSQVKGSNYGYTF